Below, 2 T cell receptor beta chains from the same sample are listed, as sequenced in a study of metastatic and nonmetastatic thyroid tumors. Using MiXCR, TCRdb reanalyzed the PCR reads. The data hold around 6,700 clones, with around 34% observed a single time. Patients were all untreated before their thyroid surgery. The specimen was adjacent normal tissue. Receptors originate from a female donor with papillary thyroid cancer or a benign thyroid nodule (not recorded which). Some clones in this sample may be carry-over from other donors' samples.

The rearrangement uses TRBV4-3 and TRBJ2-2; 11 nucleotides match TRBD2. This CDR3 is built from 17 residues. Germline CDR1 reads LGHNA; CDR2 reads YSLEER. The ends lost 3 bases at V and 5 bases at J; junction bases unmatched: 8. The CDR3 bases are TGCGCCAGCAGCCAGCTACTAGCGGGAGTATCTACCGGGGAGCTGTTTTTT. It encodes CASSQLLAGVSTGELFF.

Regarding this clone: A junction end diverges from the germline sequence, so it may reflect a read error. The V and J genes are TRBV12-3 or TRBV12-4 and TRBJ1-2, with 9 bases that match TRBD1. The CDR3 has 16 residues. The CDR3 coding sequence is TGTGCCAACAGTGACCCCGGGACAGGGTCCTCCTATGTCTACACCTTC. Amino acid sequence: CANSDPGTGSSYVYTF.